This T cell receptor beta chain was recovered during a study of blood T cell dynamics during melanoma immunotherapy. Regarding the study as a whole: Unlike progressors, later disease-control patients had W3 repertoires gaining clonality or diversity.

Regarding this clone: The antigen remains unidentified.

Looked up from germline, CDR1 is SGHRS and CDR2 is YFSETQ. This CDR3 spans 14 amino acids. V was shortened by 4 bases and J by 2 bases, with 13 bases between the two germline ends. The assay was immunoSEQ multiplex PCR, and TCRdb's table has in-frame clones only and misses some. Counted here are roughly 7,900 clones, more than 75% occurring once; the ten biggest clones make up under 1.5%. Time point denoted: pre-treatment baseline. Apart from two fast progressors, RECIST 1.1 response was judged 12 weeks post-infusion. The chain links TRBV5-1 to TRBJ2-7; tentative D call: TRBD2 (5 bases). The sequence came from a human donor with melanoma. The sequences come from blood, collected from a patient treated with checkpoint blockade. In nucleotides, the CDR3 is TGCGCCAGCAGCCCCGGGCTCGGGACCTACGAGCAGTACTTC. This gives the protein CASSPGLGTYEQYF.